This T cell receptor beta chain was documented in a study of high-grade serous ovarian cancer treatment subgroups (dated by TCRdb to the early 2020s). In the study overall: On average, sequencing produced about 14,000 reads and 6,500 to 7,500 unique TCR beta rearrangements for each sample. The approximately 30-patient cohort included roughly ten patients with no residual disease after primary surgery (R0), roughly ten excellent NACT responders, and roughly ten poor NACT responders. Each patient contributed one primary tumor and two metastatic tumor samples, giving some 90 samples in total. TCR beta repertoires were profiled in patients with high-grade serous ovarian cancer who were grouped, under a laparoscopic triage algorithm, by complete gross resection or by neoadjuvant chemotherapy response.

Tumor samples were obtained before definitive surgery or chemotherapy. Genomic DNA was extracted by the MD Anderson Biospecimen Extraction Resource, and TCR sequencing was done by the MD Anderson Cancer Genomics Laboratory. The approximately 92 tumor samples were subjected to high-throughput TCR profiling using ImmunoSEQ. The paper's processing steps were these. The repertoire diversity metrics included richness (unique productive sequences), clonality, evenness and relatedness, and the Bhattacharyya coefficient was used to measure similarity between samples. A sensitivity analysis excluded TCRs with fewer than two reads and gave consistent conclusions. TCRdb obtained this table from immuneACCESS and retained in-frame rearrangements with V and J assigned. These tables miss some clones; where compared with another copy, unresolved V genes account for less than half of the shortfall, and the remainder is unexplained. V and J calls plus clone size are reproduced from that table; the DNA served to infer D and trimming. In all, the sample holds around 37,000 clones, and roughly 83% of those were seen once. About 3% of the sample is in the top ten clones.

Its CDR3 holds 14 amino acids, cysteine through phenylalanine. Left in the record is the CDR3 DNA by itself, 42 bases read in frame from the first base. As encoded in the germline V gene, CDR1 is SGHTA while CDR2 is FQGNSA. V is clipped by 5 bases and J by 0 bases, and the sequence between their germline boundaries is 10 bases long. As concerns this clone: This clone's antigen is unknown. There are no base qualities to consult, and no much larger clone falls within one base.

On the study overall, not on this receptor specifically: The TCR repertoire analyses centered on CDR3, and CDR1 and CDR2 were not analyzed. Neoantigen level correlated positively with TCR clonal relatedness, and copy number variation and mutation load from whole-genome sequencing showed a positive trend with TCR clonal relatedness. Spatial information was not captured by bulk tumor TCR sequencing, so insight into HGSC tumor complexity and diversity was limited. Repertoire similarity between tumors from the same patient ranged from roughly 0.11 to 0.8, while tumors from different patients showed almost no similarity.

The sequence joins TRBV7-2 to TRBJ1-1; the D gene lacks a confident call. Specimen: tumor tissue. This sequence originates from a human donor with high-grade serous ovarian cancer. At the DNA level, the sequence is TGTGCCAGCAGCAAAATAAGGCTGAACACTGAAGCTTTCTTT. Its protein is CASSKIRLNTEAFF.